A single sample is the source of the 29 T cell receptor beta chains below, sequenced in a study of cytomegalovirus exposure and HLA in healthy donors. PCR was performed using 60 Vbeta and 13 Jbeta primers. Data came from immunoSEQ multiplex PCR; TCRdb stores just in-frame clones and leaves some out. This table has about 130,000 clones, about 80% appearing once. The sample was PBMCs. The receptors derive from a man aged 25 to 45 in good health and CMV-seropositive.

J is TRBJ1-5 and V is TRBV19, with D perhaps TRBD1 (5 bases). The germline V and J ends were trimmed by 6 bases and 0 bases, with 12 bases remaining between them. The CDR3 extends over 15 amino acids. Looked up from germline, CDR1 is LNHDA and CDR2 is SQIVND (reference sequence). The CDR3 DNA is TGTGCCAGTAGAATCGGGGGGTATAGCAATCAGCCCCAGCATTTT. Encoded protein: CASRIGGYSNQPQHF.

V gene TRBV30 combines with J gene TRBJ2-5, with a weak D call TRBD1 (6 bases). Germline V CDR1 and CDR2: GTSNPN, SVGIG (reference sequence). V lost 5 bases, J lost 5 bases, and 15 bases lay in between. The CDR3 consists of 13 residues. In DNA form, the CDR3 reads TGTGCCTGGGGACAGTCGAAGGGGGAGACCCAGTACTTC. Its translation: CAWGQSKGETQYF.

The rearrangement uses TRBV28 and TRBJ1-4; the D is unclear. The germline V gene encodes CDR1 MDHEN and CDR2 SYDVKM. This CDR3 contains 16 residues. Between the trimmed V and J ends, which lost 0 bases and 2 bases, there was a span of 10 bases. CDR3 bases: TGTGCCAGCAGTTTATGGGGCCGGGAGACTAATGAAAAACTGTTTTTT. Its protein product is CASSLWGRETNEKLFF.

This clone showed up just once. The V call is TRBV29-1, the J call TRBJ1-3; D gene unclear. The CDR3 spans 12 residues. Per the germline V gene, CDR1 is SQVTM and CDR2 is ANQGSEA. V was shortened by 5 bases and J by 4 bases, with 9 bases between the two germline ends. The CDR3 sequence: CSVRLQGNTIYF. DNA for the CDR3: TGCAGCGTTAGACTACAGGGAAACACCATATATTTT.

V and J are TRBV5-1 and TRBJ2-1; maybe TRBD2 (5 bases). Germline V gene lookup returns CDR1 SGHRS and CDR2 YFSETQ. The CDR3 sequence is 15 residues long. Between the trimmed V and J ends, which lost 4 bases and 2 bases, there was a span of 13 bases. This CDR3 is CASSAEGIPYNEQFF. For the CDR3, the DNA is TGCGCCAGCAGCGCCGAGGGTATTCCCTACAATGAGCAGTTCTTC.

The genes are TRBV7-6 and TRBJ2-1; D gene uncertain. Germline V CDR1 and CDR2: SGHVS, FNYEAQ. The CDR3 runs to 13 residues. The germline V and J ends were trimmed by 5 bases and 5 bases, with 10 bases remaining between them. The CDR3 DNA reads TGTGCCAGCAGCCCCCAAGCCCACAATGAGCAGTTCTTC. It specifies CASSPQAHNEQFF.

Only a few counts were recorded for this clone. V gene TRBV5-1 combines with J gene TRBJ2-3; TRBD1 is a possible D gene (5 bases). This CDR3 is built from 13 residues. V lost 4 bases and J lost 5, with 11 bases in between. Germline lookup yields CDR1 SGHRS and CDR2 YFSETQ. The CDR3 sequence is CASSDRQLDTQYF. The CDR3, as DNA: TGCGCCAGCAGCGACCGACAGCTAGATACGCAGTATTTT.

V and J are TRBV4-1 and TRBJ1-4, with 9 bases identical to TRBD1. Germline V lookup: CDR1 MGHRA, CDR2 YSYEKL. This CDR3 is 17 amino acids long. J was trimmed by 2 bases and V by 3 bases; bases with no gene match: 7. The CDR3 DNA reads TGCGCCAGCAGCCACGGTACAGGGGGCGAGACTAATGAAAAACTGTTTTTT. Protein: CASSHGTGGETNEKLFF.

The chain combines TRBV6-5 with TRBJ1-1; 7 bases are a match to TRBD1. The CDR3 totals 14 residues. The V segment lost 5 bases and the J segment 0 bases; nucleotides outside the gene matches: 3. Looked up from germline, CDR1 is MNHEY and CDR2 is SVGAGI. CDR3 residues: CASSEQGMNTEAFF. The CDR3 DNA reads as TGTGCCAGCAGTGAACAGGGGATGAACACTGAAGCTTTCTTT.

This clone was observed a single time. V and J are TRBV6-1 and TRBJ1-1; 7 bases fit TRBD1. The CDR3 covers 14 residues. Looked up from germline, CDR1 is MNHNS and CDR2 is SASEGT. The trim removed 6 bases at V and 11 bases at J, leaving 15 bases unmatched. The CDR3 sequence is CASSARTGQQVAFF. The CDR3 DNA sequence: TGTGCCAGCAGCGCTCGGACAGGCCAGCAGGTGGCTTTCTTT.

The chain couples TRBV29-1 to TRBJ2-7; tentative D call: TRBD1 (7 bases). This CDR3 contains 12 residues. In germline, CDR1 is SQVTM, CDR2 ANQGSEA. Trimming removed 4 bases at V and 3 bases at J, with 10 bases between. CDR3 DNA sequence: TGCAGCGTTGGCGGGACAGTCTACGAGCAGTACTTC. It codes for CSVGGTVYEQYF.

This clone occurred a few times. The V gene is TRBV7-3, the J gene TRBJ2-5; 16 bases fit TRBD2. Per germline, CDR1 SGHTA and CDR2 FQGTGA. Losses at the gene ends were 4 bases for V and 4 bases for J; bases not matched to a gene: 6. This CDR3 has 17 residues. As DNA, the CDR3 is TGTGCCAGCAGCTCGGGACTAGCGGGGGGGCCGGGAGAGACCCAGTACTTC. As protein: CASSSGLAGGPGETQYF.

This chain connects TRBV9 to TRBJ2-1, with 11 positions matching TRBD2. The CDR3 loop spans 18 amino acids. Germline V CDR1 and CDR2: SGDLS, YYNGEE. J gave up 0 bases and V 0 bases, and 5 bases lay outside the gene matches. The CDR3 nucleotides read TGTGCCAGCAGCGTAGGCCTAGCGGGGGGTGCCTCCTACAATGAGCAGTTCTTC. It is translated as CASSVGLAGGASYNEQFF.

The gene calls are TRBV28 and TRBJ1-2, with unresolved D. The CDR3 length is 14 residues. CDR1 MDHEN and CDR2 SYDVKM come from the germline V gene. The V end was cut by 1 base, the J end by 2 bases, with 8 bases between. CDR3 amino acids: CASSLSSRNYGYTF. The CDR3 DNA follows: TGTGCCAGCAGTTTATCTAGCAGAAACTATGGCTACACCTTC.

The chain joins TRBV13 to TRBJ1-4; 7 bases line up with TRBD1. The CDR3 is made up of 14 amino acids. Losses at the gene ends were 4 bases for V and 8 bases for J; bases not matched to a gene: 7. The V gene's germline CDR1 is PRHDT and CDR2 FYEKMQ (reference sequence). The CDR3 sequence: CASSSSTGWEKLFF. CDR3 coding DNA: TGTGCCAGCAGCTCATCGACAGGGTGGGAAAAACTGTTTTTT.

This clone occurred once. The chain is built from TRBV25-1 and TRBJ2-3; D is perhaps TRBD2 (6 bases). V was trimmed by 2 bases and J by 3 bases, leaving 12 bases between them. Per germline, CDR1 MGHDK and CDR2 SYGVNS. The CDR3 is 15 residues long. The CDR3 DNA sequence: TGTGCCAGCAGTGAAGGCGGGGTAGTGACAGATACGCAGTATTTT. Encoded protein: CASSEGGVVTDTQYF.

The CDR3 DNA sequence: TGTGCCAGCAGCTTAGATCACGGAGGGTTCCCTGAAGCTTTCTTT. This sequence encodes CASSLDHGGFPEAFF. The V and J genes are TRBV11-3 and TRBJ1-1; D unresolved. Germline V lookup: CDR1 SGHNT, CDR2 YENEEA. CDR3 length equals 15 residues. V was pared by 0 bases and J by 6 bases, with 14 bases between.

V is TRBV5-1 and J is TRBJ2-2; TRBD1 matches 8 bases. The CDR3 has 16 residues. From germline, CDR1 is SGHRS and CDR2 YFSETQ. V lost 4 bases to trimming and J lost 6 bases; unmatched junction nucleotides: 11. CDR3 amino acids: CASSLPTGDDAGELFF. The CDR3 DNA sequence: TGCGCCAGCAGCCTACCGACAGGGGATGATGCCGGGGAGCTGTTTTTT.

The gene calls are TRBV10-3 and TRBJ1-1; the match to TRBD1 covers 7 bases. This CDR3 has 11 amino acids. Germline V gene lookup returns CDR1 ENHRY and CDR2 SYGVKD. The CDR3 here is CAHRGDTEAFF. The DNA for the CDR3 is TGTGCTCACAGGGGAGACACTGAAGCTTTCTTT.

The rearrangement joins TRBV6-5 to TRBJ2-7, with 9 positions matching TRBD1. The length of the CDR3 is 14 residues. From germline, CDR1 is MNHEY and CDR2 SVGAGI. V was pared by 5 bases and J by 5 bases, with 7 bases of the junction left unmatched. CDR3: CASSPGTGFHEQYF. The CDR3 region has the DNA TGTGCCAGCAGTCCGGGGACAGGGTTCCACGAGCAGTACTTC.

The chain recombines TRBV7-2 with TRBJ2-7, with 9 bases lining up with TRBD1. Germline V lookup: CDR1 SGHTA, CDR2 FQGNSA. The CDR3 consists of 16 residues. After removal of 2 bases from V and 3 bases from J, the junction contained 8 bases not matched to a gene. The CDR3, as DNA: TGTGCCAGCAGCTTATGGGGGACAGGGAAACACTACGAGCAGTACTTC. Its protein is CASSLWGTGKHYEQYF.

The genes are TRBV9 and TRBJ2-5; weak D call: TRBD2 (5 bases). The CDR3 spans 15 residues. In germline, CDR1 is SGDLS, CDR2 YYNGEE. Trimming removed 3 bases at V and 4 bases at J, with 16 bases between. CDR3 residues: CASSADSDWRETQYF. DNA of the CDR3: TGTGCCAGCAGCGCAGACTCGGACTGGCGAGAGACCCAGTACTTC.

In its sample, this clone was seen once. One end of the junction is discordant with germline, which a read error may explain. The chain combines TRBV5-4 with TRBJ2-4; D is possibly TRBD2 (5 bases). The CDR3 length is 13 residues. Germline lookup yields CDR1 SGHNT and CDR2 YYREEE (reference sequence). CDR3 region: CASSRDRQNSQYF. For the CDR3, the DNA is TGTGCCAGCAGCCGGGATAGACAAAACAGTCAGTACTTC. Drawing the rest from reference TRBV5-4 and TRBJ2-4, the complete variable domain is ETGVTQSPTHLIKTRGQQVTLRCSSQSGHNTVSWYQQALGQGPQFIFQYYREEENGRGNFPPRFSGLQFPNYSSELNVNALELDDSALYLCASSRDRQNSQYFGAGTRLSVL.

To note about this clone: One junction end disagrees with the germline gene, perhaps due to a read error. This chain's CDR3 is CASYDERSNYGCTF. CDR3 in DNA: TGTGCCAGCTATGATGAAAGGTCTAACTATGGCTGCACCTTC. The chain recombines TRBV2 with TRBJ1-2; no firm D call. CDR3 length equals 14 residues. CDR1 and CDR2 (germline): SNHLY, FYNNEI.

The chain combines TRBV28 with TRBJ1-5; TRBD1 is a possible D gene (5 bases). V was pared by 6 bases and J by 2 bases, with 17 bases between. The CDR3 is 16 amino acids. The germline V gene encodes CDR1 MDHEN and CDR2 SYDVKM. The CDR3 nucleotides read TGTGCCAGCAGGACGACACTCAAGGGGCGCAATCAGCCCCAGCATTTT. Its protein is CASRTTLKGRNQPQHF.

J is TRBJ1-2 and V is TRBV5-1, with TRBD1 matching 10 bases. V dropped 4 bases and J dropped 9; count of bases not matched to a gene: 15. There are 16 residues in the CDR3. CDR1 is SGHRS and CDR2 is YFSETQ in the germline V gene. CDR3 nucleotide sequence: TGCGCCAGCAGCGACACCGGGACAGGGGCCAGCAAGAGCTACACCTTC. Translation: CASSDTGTGASKSYTF.

V is TRBV6-1 and J is TRBJ1-4; TRBD1 aligns across 8 bases. From germline, CDR1 is MNHNS and CDR2 SASEGT. With 6 bases clipped from V and 7 bases from J, the junction kept 7 bases outside the gene matches. The CDR3 length is 14 residues. DNA of the CDR3: TGTGCCAGCAGGGGGGACAGGTGGGGTGAAAAACTGTTTTTT. Its protein product is CASRGDRWGEKLFF.

V usage is TRBV19 and J usage is TRBJ1-2; D is uncertain. V lost 7 bases and J lost 6, with 15 bases in between. The CDR3 is 13 residues long. Per germline, CDR1 LNHDA and CDR2 SQIVND (reference sequence). CDR3 residues: CASTSRLKDGYTF. CDR3 nucleotides: TGTGCCAGTACCTCGCGACTTAAGGATGGCTACACCTTC.

This sequence joins TRBV7-6 and TRBJ2-1; 9 positions agree with TRBD2. Germline loops: CDR1 SGHVS, CDR2 FNYEAQ. CDR3 size: 19 residues. V lost 5 bases and J lost 5; bases outside the gene matches: 19. CDR3 in amino acids: CASSGAGYYERGVNNEQFF. The DNA for the CDR3 is TGTGCCAGCAGCGGGGCGGGATACTATGAGCGGGGGGTCAACAATGAGCAGTTCTTC.